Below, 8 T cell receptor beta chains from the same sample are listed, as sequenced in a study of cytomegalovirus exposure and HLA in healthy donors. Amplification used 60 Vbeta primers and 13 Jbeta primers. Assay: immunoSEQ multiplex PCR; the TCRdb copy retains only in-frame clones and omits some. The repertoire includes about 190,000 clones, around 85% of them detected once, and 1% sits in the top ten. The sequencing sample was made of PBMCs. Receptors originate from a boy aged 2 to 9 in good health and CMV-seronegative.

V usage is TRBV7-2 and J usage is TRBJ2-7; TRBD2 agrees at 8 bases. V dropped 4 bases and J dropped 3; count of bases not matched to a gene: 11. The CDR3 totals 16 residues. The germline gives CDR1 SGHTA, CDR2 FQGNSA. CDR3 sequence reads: CASSSSGGSGYYEQYF. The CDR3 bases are TGTGCCAGCAGCTCGAGCGGGGGTTCTGGTTACTACGAGCAGTACTTC.

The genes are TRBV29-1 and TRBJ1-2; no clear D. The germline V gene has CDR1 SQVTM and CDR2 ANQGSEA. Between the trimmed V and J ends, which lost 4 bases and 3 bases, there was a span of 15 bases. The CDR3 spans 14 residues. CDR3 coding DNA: TGCAGCGTTGTCCCCCTCGGGAGTGACTATGGCTACACCTTC. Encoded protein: CSVVPLGSDYGYTF.

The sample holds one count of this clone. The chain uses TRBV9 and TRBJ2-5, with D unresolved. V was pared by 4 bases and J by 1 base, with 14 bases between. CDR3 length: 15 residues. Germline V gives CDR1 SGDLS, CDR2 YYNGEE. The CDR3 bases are TGTGCCAGCAGCTTCCTAGGTGACGGCCAAGAGACCCAGTACTTC. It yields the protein CASSFLGDGQETQYF.

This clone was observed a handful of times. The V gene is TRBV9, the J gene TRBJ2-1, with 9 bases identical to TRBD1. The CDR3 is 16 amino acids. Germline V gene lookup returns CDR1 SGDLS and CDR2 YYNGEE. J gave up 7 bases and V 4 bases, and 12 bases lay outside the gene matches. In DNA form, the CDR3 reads TGTGCCAGCAGCAAAACCGGGACAGGGATCAGGAATGAGCAGTTCTTC. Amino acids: CASSKTGTGIRNEQFF.

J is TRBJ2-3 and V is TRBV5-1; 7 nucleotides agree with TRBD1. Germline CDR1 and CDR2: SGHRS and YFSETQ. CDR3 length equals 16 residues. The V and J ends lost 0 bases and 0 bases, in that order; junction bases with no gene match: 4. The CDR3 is CASSLVRGSSTDTQYF. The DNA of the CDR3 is TGCGCCAGCAGCTTGGTCAGGGGGTCTAGCACAGATACGCAGTATTTT.

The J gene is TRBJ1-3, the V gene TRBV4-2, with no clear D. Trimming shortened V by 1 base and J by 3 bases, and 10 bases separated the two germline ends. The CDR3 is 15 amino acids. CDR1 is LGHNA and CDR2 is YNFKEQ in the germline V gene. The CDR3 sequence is CASSQAPTNGNTIYF. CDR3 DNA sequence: TGTGCCAGCAGCCAAGCTCCGACAAATGGAAACACCATATATTTT.

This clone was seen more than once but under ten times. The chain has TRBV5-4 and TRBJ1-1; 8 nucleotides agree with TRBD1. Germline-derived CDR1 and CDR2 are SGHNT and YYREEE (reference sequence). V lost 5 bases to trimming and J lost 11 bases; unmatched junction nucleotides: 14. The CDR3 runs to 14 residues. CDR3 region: CASREDRGSGRAFF. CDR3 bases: TGTGCCAGCAGGGAAGACAGGGGCAGCGGGCGGGCTTTCTTT.

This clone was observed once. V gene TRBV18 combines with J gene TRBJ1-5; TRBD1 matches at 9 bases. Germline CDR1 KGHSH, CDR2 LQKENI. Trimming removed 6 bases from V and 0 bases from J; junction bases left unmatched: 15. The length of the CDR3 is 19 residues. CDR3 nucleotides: TGTGCCAGCTCCTCCCTAGGGACAGGGAACCCTTATAGCAATCAGCCCCAGCATTTT. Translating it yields CASSSLGTGNPYSNQPQHF. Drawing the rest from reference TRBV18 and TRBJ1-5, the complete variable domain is NAGVMQNPRHLVRRRGQEARLRCSPMKGHSHVYWYRQLPEEGLKFMVYLQKENIIDESGMPKERFSAEFPKEGPSILRIQQVVRGDSAAYFCASSSLGTGNPYSNQPQHFGDGTRLSIL.